This TCR beta chain was observed in a study of T cell repertoires in cytomegalovirus infection. Study-level information: Public TCR beta signatures indicated both CMV infection and matching HLA type. The study, taken as a whole, reports: Cumulative frequency (of public TCR beta family members) identified carriers of CMV plus the relevant HLA.

TCRdb redid the calling of the reads with MiXCR, one entry per CDR3 protein. The sample includes almost 550,000 distinct CDR3 sequences, about 15% of them seen just once. The sample holds many counts of this clonotype. The antigen is undetermined. The TCR originated in a human donor in good health (CMV status not recorded). Some clones in this sample may be carry-over from other donors' samples. Sample: CD8+ T cells from PBMCs.

As DNA, the CDR3 is TGTGCCAGCAGTTACGGGACGTACGGGGCCAACGTCCTGACTTTC. As protein: CASSYGTYGANVLTF. V usage is TRBV6-5 and J usage is TRBJ2-6; D possibly matches TRBD1 or TRBD2 (5 bases each). The V end was cut by 2 bases, the J end by 4 bases, with 9 bases between. Germline CDR1 and CDR2: MNHEY and SVGAGI. This CDR3 has 15 amino acids.